A selection of T cell receptor beta chains follows, all from one sample in a study of cytomegalovirus exposure and HLA in healthy donors. TCRdb's table, derived via immunoSEQ multiplex PCR, lists solely in-frame clones and lacks some. The table records 150,000 or so clones, roughly four fifths of them present only once. Material: PBMCs. These receptors were taken from a female donor in good health and CMV-seronegative. CDR3s include the opening cysteine and the closing phenylalanine or tryptophan. The order of the fields is J gene, D gene, clone size, V gene, CDR3 DNA, CDR3 protein. A D gene is named only where the DNA matches it firmly. A clone size is listed for some rows: how often the clone was seen (once, few, many), or a class if it is expanded.

J: TRBJ2-2
D: NA
size: NA
V: TRBV11-3
DNA: TGTGCCAGCTCGGGGACAAGCAACACCGGGGAGCTGTTTTTT
CDR3: CASSGTSNTGELFF

J: TRBJ1-5
D: TRBD1
size: NA
V: TRBV4-2
DNA: TGTGCCAGCAGCCAAAGCCCCAGGACAGGACCCTTCAATCAGCCCCAGCATTTT
CDR3: CASSQSPRTGPFNQPQHF

J: TRBJ2-5
D: NA
size: NA
V: TRBV18
DNA: TGTGCCGCATCCGAGCCGCCTAGTGGATTACAGACCCAGTACTTC
CDR3: CAASEPPSGLQTQYF

J: TRBJ2-5
D: TRBD1
size: NA
V: TRBV12-5
DNA: TGTGCTAGTGGTAGGGGACAGATGATCCAAGAGACCCAGTACTTC
CDR3: CASGRGQMIQETQYF

J: TRBJ2-7
D: NA
size: few
V: TRBV7-2
DNA: TGTGCCAGCAGCTTAGCTGCGCCCTACGAGCAGTACTTC
CDR3: CASSLAAPYEQYF

J: TRBJ1-2
D: NA
size: NA
V: TRBV11-2
DNA: TGTGCCAGCAGCCTCCGACAGGAACGCTATGGCTACACCTTC
CDR3: CASSLRQERYGYTF

J: TRBJ2-7
D: NA
size: NA
V: TRBV2
DNA: TGTGCCAGCAGCGTAGAAGCCGACAGGCGGAGCGCCTACGAGCAGTACTTC
CDR3: CASSVEADRRSAYEQYF

J: TRBJ2-2
D: NA
size: NA
V: TRBV7-3
DNA: TGTGCCAGCAGCCCCCAAGGGGGAATCGGGGAGCTGTTTTTT
CDR3: CASSPQGGIGELFF

J: TRBJ2-1
D: TRBD2
size: NA
V: TRBV4-3
DNA: TGCGCCAGCAGCCAAGATCCATCCCCGGGCGGGGGGGAGAATGAGCAGTTCTTC
CDR3: CASSQDPSPGGGENEQFF

J: TRBJ2-3
D: TRBD2
size: NA
V: TRBV9
DNA: TGTGCCAGCAGCGCAAATACGGGGGGGCTCGATACGCAGTATTTT
CDR3: CASSANTGGLDTQYF

J: TRBJ2-5
D: TRBD1
size: few
V: TRBV2
DNA: TGTGCCAGCAGTCCAACGACAGGGGAGGTTGAGACCCAGTACTTC
CDR3: CASSPTTGEVETQYF

J: TRBJ1-2
D: TRBD1
size: once
V: TRBV19
DNA: TGTGCCAGAAGGGGACAGGGGGGAGCTAACTATGGCTACACCTTC
CDR3: CARRGQGGANYGYTF

J: TRBJ2-7
D: TRBD2
size: once
V: TRBV27
DNA: TGTGCCAGCAGTTTAGCGGGGGTCTACGAGCAGTACTTC
CDR3: CASSLAGVYEQYF

J: TRBJ1-5
D: NA
size: NA
V: TRBV12-5
DNA: TGTGCTAGTGGCCCCGACAGGCTCAATCAGCCCCAGCATTTT
CDR3: CASGPDRLNQPQHF

J: TRBJ1-4
D: NA
size: NA
V: TRBV5-5
DNA: TGTGCCAGCAGCCCGGACAGTGAAAAACTGTTTTTT
CDR3: CASSPDSEKLFF

J: TRBJ2-5
D: TRBD2
size: few
V: TRBV7-2
DNA: TGTGCCAGCAGCTTAGCGGGAGGGCCTCGGGGGCAAGAGACCCAGTACTTC
CDR3: CASSLAGGPRGQETQYF

J: TRBJ2-7
D: TRBD1
size: NA
V: TRBV29-1
DNA: TGCAGCGTTACGACAGGGCTCAGCTCCTACGAGCAGTACTTC
CDR3: CSVTTGLSSYEQYF

J: TRBJ1-5
D: NA
size: NA
V: TRBV7-9
DNA: TGTGCCAGCAGCTTAGGGAGGGGACAGCCCCAGCATTTT
CDR3: CASSLGRGQPQHF

J: TRBJ2-6
D: NA
size: NA
V: TRBV5-4
DNA: TGTGCCAGCAGCTTGGCGGGCGGGCCTGGGGCCAACGTCCTGACTTTC
CDR3: CASSLAGGPGANVLTF

J: TRBJ2-1
D: NA
size: few
V: TRBV7-2
DNA: TGTGCCAGCAGCTTAAGCTATGAGCAGTTCTTC
CDR3: CASSLSYEQFF

J: TRBJ1-5
D: TRBD1
size: NA
V: TRBV2
DNA: TGTGCCAGCAGACCAGACAGGGGATCACAGCCCCAGCATTTT
CDR3: CASRPDRGSQPQHF

J: TRBJ2-7
D: TRBD2
size: NA
V: TRBV4-1
DNA: TGCGCCAGCAGCCCAAAGACTAGCGGGGGGGAGCAGTACTTC
CDR3: CASSPKTSGGEQYF

J: TRBJ2-2
D: TRBD2
size: NA
V: TRBV7-6
DNA: TGTGCCAGCAGGGGGACTAGCGGGGTAATTACCGGGGAGCTGTTTTTT
CDR3: CASRGTSGVITGELFF

J: TRBJ2-1
D: TRBD2
size: few
V: TRBV5-1
DNA: TGCGCCAGCAGCCTAGGACTAGAAAGGTACGGTGAGCAGTTCTTC
CDR3: CASSLGLERYGEQFF

J: TRBJ1-1
D: TRBD1
size: NA
V: TRBV7-9
DNA: TGTGCCAGCAGCCAGGGTGGGACAGGGGGGAAAACTGAAGCTTTCTTT
CDR3: CASSQGGTGGKTEAFF

J: TRBJ2-2
D: TRBD2
size: NA
V: TRBV29-1
DNA: TGCAGCGTTGAGGCTCTAGCGGTATCAGCGAACACCGGGGAGCTGTTTTTT
CDR3: CSVEALAVSANTGELFF

J: TRBJ1-1
D: NA
size: NA
V: TRBV30
DNA: TGTGCCTGGACCAAAAGGGGTGGGGCCAACCCTCCCGACACTGAAGCTTTCTTT
CDR3: CAWTKRGGANPPDTEAFF

J: TRBJ2-7
D: NA
size: NA
V: TRBV5-1
DNA: TGCGCCAGCAGCCGGGACTTGTCCTACGAGCAGTACTTC
CDR3: CASSRDLSYEQYF

J: TRBJ1-4
D: NA
size: NA
V: TRBV4-2
DNA: TGTGCCAGCAGCCTCGGGTTACTTGAAAAACTGTTTTTT
CDR3: CASSLGLLEKLFF

J: TRBJ2-1
D: TRBD2
size: NA
V: TRBV5-1
DNA: TGCGCCAGCAGCTTGGCTAGCGGGGGGAATAGGAGCTCCTACAATGAGCAGTTCTTC
CDR3: CASSLASGGNRSSYNEQFF

J: TRBJ1-2
D: NA
size: NA
V: TRBV29-1
DNA: TGCAGCGTTGAAGGGTTCCGGGGGTCCAACTATGGCTACACCTTC
CDR3: CSVEGFRGSNYGYTF

J: TRBJ2-7
D: TRBD2
size: NA
V: TRBV9
DNA: TGTGCCAGCAGCGTAGCCCCTAGCGGGAATGCAGACGAGCAGTACTTC
CDR3: CASSVAPSGNADEQYF

J: TRBJ1-1
D: TRBD1
size: once
V: TRBV15
DNA: TGTGCCACCAGCAGAGGGGGACAGGGGGCGGATGAAGCTTTCTTT
CDR3: CATSRGGQGADEAFF

J: TRBJ1-2
D: TRBD1
size: once
V: TRBV4-2
DNA: TGTGCCAGCAGCCAGGAAACGACAGGGGGGCCTGGCTACACCTTC
CDR3: CASSQETTGGPGYTF

J: TRBJ2-7
D: TRBD1
size: NA
V: TRBV9
DNA: TGTGCCAGCAGCGTAGGGGACAGGGTTAAGGACGAGCAGTACTTC
CDR3: CASSVGDRVKDEQYF

J: TRBJ1-1
D: NA
size: NA
V: TRBV6-6
DNA: TGTGCCAGCAGTTACGGGGAGCCTGGTGGCACTGAAGCTTTCTTT
CDR3: CASSYGEPGGTEAFF

J: TRBJ1-2
D: NA
size: once
V: TRBV6-5
DNA: TGTGCCAGCAGTTACGGGAGCTATGGCTACACCTTC
CDR3: CASSYGSYGYTF

J: TRBJ1-1
D: NA
size: NA
V: TRBV6-5
DNA: TGTGCCAGCAGTTACGTTCGGGGGAACACTGAAGCTTTCTTT
CDR3: CASSYVRGNTEAFF

J: TRBJ2-7
D: TRBD1
size: few
V: TRBV5-4
DNA: TGTGCCAGCAGCCCCGGGACAGACTCCTCCTACGAGCAGTACTTC
CDR3: CASSPGTDSSYEQYF

J: TRBJ1-1
D: TRBD1
size: once
V: TRBV6-4
DNA: TGTGCCAGCCCGGGACAGGGTGCAGAAGCTTTCTTT
CDR3: CASPGQGAEAFF

J: TRBJ2-7
D: NA
size: NA
V: TRBV6-5
DNA: TGTGCCAGCAGCCCATCGACAGGTGGCAACGAGCAGTACTTC
CDR3: CASSPSTGGNEQYF